This T cell receptor (beta chain) was observed in a study of cytomegalovirus exposure and HLA in healthy donors. This CDR3 contains 15 residues. Germline V gives CDR1 MRHNA, CDR2 SNTAGT. V was clipped by 3 bases and J by 1 base, with 9 bases between them. Primers included in the PCR were 60 Vbeta and 13 Jbeta primers. The method was immunoSEQ multiplex PCR; TCRdb's version includes in-frame clones alone and lacks a portion of them. Of 130,000 to 150,000 clones in the sample, 60% to 80% are singletons; the top ten hold 4% to 6%. This clonotype originated in a woman aged 50 to 60 in good health and CMV-seronegative. Material for sequencing was PBMCs. The chain has TRBV6-4 and TRBJ2-2; perhaps TRBD2 as D (6 bases). DNA for the CDR3: TGTGCCAGCAGTGAGGCGGAGGGGAACACCGGGGAGCTGTTTTTT. Translation gives CASSEAEGNTGELFF.